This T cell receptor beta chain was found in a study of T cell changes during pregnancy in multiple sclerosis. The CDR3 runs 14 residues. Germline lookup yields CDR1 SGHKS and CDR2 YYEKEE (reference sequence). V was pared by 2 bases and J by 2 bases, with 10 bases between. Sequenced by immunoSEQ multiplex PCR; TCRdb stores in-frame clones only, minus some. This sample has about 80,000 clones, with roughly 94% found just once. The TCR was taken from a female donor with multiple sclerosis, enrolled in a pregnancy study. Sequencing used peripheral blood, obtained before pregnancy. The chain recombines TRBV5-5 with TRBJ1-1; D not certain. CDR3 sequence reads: CASSFRELNTEAFF. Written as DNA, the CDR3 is TGTGCCAGCAGCTTTCGTGAGCTAAACACTGAAGCTTTCTTT.